The clone carrying this T cell receptor beta chain occurred a few times. This entry comes from a study of blood T cells in healthy people across ages. Alongside a J-beta primer mix, a sample-barcoded 5' primer served in a second PCR lasting roughly 6 to 12 cycles. TCRdb itself ran the 5' RACE reads through MiXCR, one entry per CDR3 protein. The sample lists approximately 900,000 distinct CDR3 sequences, approximately 32% seen once, with roughly 10% in the top ten. CDR3 length equals 15 residues. Trimming took off 1 base at V and 4 bases at J, with 13 bases between the two ends. The germline CDR1 and CDR2 sequences are MGHRA and YSYEKL. The sample was also reused in another study, on T cells of mothers and their children. That source reports: Clones that were microchimeric and persistent were not detected among T cells.

This TCR derives from a middle-aged woman in good health. The sample consisted of blood. The chain uses TRBV4-1 and TRBJ1-2; D is undetermined. Here the CDR3 reads CASSQGRTTLYGYTF. For the CDR3, the DNA is TGCGCCAGCAGCCAAGGGAGGACGACCCTCTATGGCTACACCTTC.